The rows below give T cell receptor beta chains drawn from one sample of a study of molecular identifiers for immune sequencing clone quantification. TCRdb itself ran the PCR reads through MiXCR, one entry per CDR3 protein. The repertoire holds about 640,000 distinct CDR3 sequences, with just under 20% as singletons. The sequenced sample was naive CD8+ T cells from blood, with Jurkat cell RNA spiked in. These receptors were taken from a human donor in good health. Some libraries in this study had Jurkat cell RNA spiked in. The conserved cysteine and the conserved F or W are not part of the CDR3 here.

ATSSPPSSVVTQY TRBJ2-5 TRBV15
AWAITGELF TRBJ2-2 TRBV30
AWGALKTQY TRBJ2-5 TRBV30
ASSLIGGSTDTQY TRBJ2-3 TRBV27
ASSEAGQGEGTQY TRBJ2-5 TRBV3-2
ASSVISGANVLT TRBJ2-6 TRBV19
SARLPRGSSYNEQF TRBJ2-1 TRBV20-1
ASSLLADYEQY TRBJ2-7 TRBV7-9
ASSYDRGLSYEQY TRBJ2-7 TRBV7-6
ASSQGTISTDTQY TRBJ2-3 TRBV4-3
ASSVTGVGAKNIQY TRBJ2-4 TRBV28